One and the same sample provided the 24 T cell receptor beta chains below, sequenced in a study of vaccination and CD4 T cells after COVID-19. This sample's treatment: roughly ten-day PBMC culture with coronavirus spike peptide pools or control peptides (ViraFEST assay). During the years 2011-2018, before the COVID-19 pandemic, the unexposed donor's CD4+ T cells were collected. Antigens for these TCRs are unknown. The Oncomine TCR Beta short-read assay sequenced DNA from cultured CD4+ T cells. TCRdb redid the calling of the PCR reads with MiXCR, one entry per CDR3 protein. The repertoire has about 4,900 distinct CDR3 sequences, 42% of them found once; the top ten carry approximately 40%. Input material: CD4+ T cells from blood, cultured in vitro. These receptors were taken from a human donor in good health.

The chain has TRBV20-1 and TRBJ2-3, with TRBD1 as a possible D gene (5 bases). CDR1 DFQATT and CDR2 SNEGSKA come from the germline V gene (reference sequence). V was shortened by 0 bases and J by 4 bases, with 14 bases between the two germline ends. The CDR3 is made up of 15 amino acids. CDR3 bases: TGCAGTGCTAGAGAAACTAAGGGGTGGGCAGATACGCAGTATTTT. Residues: CSARETKGWADTQYF.

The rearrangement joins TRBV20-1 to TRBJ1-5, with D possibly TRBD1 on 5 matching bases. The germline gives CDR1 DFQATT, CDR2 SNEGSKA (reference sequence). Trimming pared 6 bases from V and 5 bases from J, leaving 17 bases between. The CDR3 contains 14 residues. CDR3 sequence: CSASTIGVDQPQHF. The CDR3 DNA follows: TGCAGTGCATCTACGATAGGGGTAGATCAGCCCCAGCATTTT.

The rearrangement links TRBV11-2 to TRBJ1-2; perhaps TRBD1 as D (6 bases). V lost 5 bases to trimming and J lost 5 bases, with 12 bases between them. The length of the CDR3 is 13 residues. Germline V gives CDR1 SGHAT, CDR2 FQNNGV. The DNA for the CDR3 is TGTGCCAGCAGCACCGGACAGCTTTATGGCTACACCTTC. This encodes CASSTGQLYGYTF.

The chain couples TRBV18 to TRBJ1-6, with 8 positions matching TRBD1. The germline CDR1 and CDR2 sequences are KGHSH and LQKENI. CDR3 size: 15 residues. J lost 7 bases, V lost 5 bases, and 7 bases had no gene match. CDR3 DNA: TGTGCCAGCTCAACTGGGACAGGTGGGAATTCACCCCTCCACTTT. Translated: CASSTGTGGNSPLHF.

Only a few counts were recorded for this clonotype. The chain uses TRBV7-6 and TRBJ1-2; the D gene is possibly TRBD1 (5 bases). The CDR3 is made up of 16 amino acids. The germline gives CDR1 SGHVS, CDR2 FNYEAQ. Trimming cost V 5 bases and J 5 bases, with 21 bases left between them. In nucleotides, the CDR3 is TGTGCCAGCAGCCCCGTAATTGGGGAGGGGACGTATGGCTACACCTTC. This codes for CASSPVIGEGTYGYTF.

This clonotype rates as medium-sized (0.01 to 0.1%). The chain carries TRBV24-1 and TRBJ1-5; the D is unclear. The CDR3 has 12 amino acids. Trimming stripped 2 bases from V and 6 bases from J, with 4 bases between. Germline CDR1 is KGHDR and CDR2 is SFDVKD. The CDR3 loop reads CATSDSGQPQHF. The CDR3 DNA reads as TGTGCCACCAGTGATTCTGGTCAGCCCCAGCATTTT.

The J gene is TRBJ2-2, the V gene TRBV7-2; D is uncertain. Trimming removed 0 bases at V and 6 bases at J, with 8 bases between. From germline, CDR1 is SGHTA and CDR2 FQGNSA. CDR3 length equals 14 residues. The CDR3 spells CASSLAYRSGELFF. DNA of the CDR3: TGTGCCAGCAGCTTAGCTTATAGGTCCGGGGAGCTGTTTTTT.

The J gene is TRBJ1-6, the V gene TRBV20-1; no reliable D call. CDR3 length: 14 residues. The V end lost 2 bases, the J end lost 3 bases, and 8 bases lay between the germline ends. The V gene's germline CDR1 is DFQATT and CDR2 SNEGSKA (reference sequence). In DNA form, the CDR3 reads TGCAGTGCTAGACAGGACCTCTATAATTCACCCCTCCACTTT. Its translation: CSARQDLYNSPLHF.

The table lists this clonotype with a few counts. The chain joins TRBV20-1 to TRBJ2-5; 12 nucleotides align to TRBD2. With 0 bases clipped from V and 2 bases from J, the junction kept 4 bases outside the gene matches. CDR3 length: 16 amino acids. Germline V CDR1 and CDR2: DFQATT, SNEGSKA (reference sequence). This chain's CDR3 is CSARDLAGGIQETQYF. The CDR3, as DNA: TGCAGTGCTAGAGATCTAGCGGGGGGGATTCAAGAGACCCAGTACTTC.

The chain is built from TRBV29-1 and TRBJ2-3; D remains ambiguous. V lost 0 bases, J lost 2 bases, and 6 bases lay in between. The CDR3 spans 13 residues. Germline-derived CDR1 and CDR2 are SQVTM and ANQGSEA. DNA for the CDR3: TGCAGCGTTGAAGATCTTGTCACAGATACGCAGTATTTT. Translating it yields CSVEDLVTDTQYF.

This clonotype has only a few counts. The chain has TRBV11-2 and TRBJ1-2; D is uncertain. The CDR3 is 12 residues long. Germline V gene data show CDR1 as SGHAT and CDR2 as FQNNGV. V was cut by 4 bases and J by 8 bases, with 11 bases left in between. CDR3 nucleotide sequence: TGTGCCAGCAGCTGGATGCGTGAGGGCTACACCTTC. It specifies CASSWMREGYTF.

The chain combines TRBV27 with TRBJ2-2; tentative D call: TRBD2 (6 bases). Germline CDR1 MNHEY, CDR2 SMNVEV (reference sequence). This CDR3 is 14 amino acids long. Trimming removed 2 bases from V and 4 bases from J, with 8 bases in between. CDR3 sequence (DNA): TGTGCCAGCAGTTTAACTAGCATCACCGGGGAGCTGTTTTTT. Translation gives CASSLTSITGELFF.

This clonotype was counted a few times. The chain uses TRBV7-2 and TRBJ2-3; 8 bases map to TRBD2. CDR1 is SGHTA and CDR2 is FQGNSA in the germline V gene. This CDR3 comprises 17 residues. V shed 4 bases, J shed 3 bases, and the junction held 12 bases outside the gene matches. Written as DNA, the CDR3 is TGTGCCAGCAGCTACGGGGGGGCACTCTTCAGGACAGATACGCAGTATTTT. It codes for CASSYGGALFRTDTQYF.

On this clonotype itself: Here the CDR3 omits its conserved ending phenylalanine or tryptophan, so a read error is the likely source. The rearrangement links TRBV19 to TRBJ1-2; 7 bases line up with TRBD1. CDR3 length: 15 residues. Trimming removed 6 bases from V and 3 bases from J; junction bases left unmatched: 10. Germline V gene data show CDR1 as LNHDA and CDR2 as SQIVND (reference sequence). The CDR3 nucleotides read TGTGCCAGTAGGACGACAGGGTCCCTGTACTATGGCTACACCCTC. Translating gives CASRTTGSLYYGYTL.

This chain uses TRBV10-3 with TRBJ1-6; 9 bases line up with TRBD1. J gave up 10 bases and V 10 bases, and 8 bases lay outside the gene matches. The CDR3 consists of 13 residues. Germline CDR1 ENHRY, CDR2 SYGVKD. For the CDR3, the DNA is TGTGCCACTCACCGGGACAGGGAATCACCCCTCCACTTT. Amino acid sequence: CATHRDRESPLHF.

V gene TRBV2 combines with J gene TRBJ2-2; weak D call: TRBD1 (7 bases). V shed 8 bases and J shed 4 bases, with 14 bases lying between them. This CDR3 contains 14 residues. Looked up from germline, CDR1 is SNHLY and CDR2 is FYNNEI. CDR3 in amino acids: CASVGGGITGELFF. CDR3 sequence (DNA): TGTGCCAGCGTTGGAGGGGGCATCACCGGGGAGCTGTTTTTT. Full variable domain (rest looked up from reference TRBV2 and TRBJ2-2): EPEVTQTPSHQVTQMGQEVILRCVPISNHLYFYWYRQILGQKVEFLVSFYNNEISEKSEIFDDQFSVERPDGSNFTLKIRSTKLEDSAMYFCASVGGGITGELFFGEGSRLTVL.

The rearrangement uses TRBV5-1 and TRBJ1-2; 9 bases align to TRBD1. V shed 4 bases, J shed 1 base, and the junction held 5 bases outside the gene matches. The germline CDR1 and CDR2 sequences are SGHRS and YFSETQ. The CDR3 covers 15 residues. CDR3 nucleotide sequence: TGCGCCAGCAGCCCCACAGGGGGCCTTAACTATGGCTACACCTTC. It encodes CASSPTGGLNYGYTF.

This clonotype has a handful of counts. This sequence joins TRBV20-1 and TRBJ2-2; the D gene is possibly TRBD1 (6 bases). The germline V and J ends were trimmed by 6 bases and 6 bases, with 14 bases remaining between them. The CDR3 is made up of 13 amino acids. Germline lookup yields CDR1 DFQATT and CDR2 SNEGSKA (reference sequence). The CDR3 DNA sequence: TGCAGTGCGCCTACAGGGCGTCCCGGGGAGCTGTTTTTT. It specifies CSAPTGRPGELFF.

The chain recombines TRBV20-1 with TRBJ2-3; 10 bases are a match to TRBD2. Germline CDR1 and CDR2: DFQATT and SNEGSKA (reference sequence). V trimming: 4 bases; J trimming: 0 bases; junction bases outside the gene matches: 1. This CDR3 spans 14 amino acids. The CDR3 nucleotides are TGCAGTGCTACTAGCGGGGGTAGCACAGATACGCAGTATTTT. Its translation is CSATSGGSTDTQYF.

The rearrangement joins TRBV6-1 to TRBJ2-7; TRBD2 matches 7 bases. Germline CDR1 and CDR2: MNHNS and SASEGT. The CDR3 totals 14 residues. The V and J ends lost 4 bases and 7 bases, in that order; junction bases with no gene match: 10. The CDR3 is CASSGGLPLREQYF. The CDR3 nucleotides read TGTGCCAGCAGTGGGGGACTACCTCTCCGGGAGCAGTACTTC.

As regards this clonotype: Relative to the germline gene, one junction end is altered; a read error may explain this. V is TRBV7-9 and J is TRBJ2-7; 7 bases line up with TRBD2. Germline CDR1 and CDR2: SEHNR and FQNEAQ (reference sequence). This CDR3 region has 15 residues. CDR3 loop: CAGSLAGLGTYEQYF. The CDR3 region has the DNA TGTGCCGGCAGCTTAGCAGGACTAGGAACCTACGAGCAGTACTTC.

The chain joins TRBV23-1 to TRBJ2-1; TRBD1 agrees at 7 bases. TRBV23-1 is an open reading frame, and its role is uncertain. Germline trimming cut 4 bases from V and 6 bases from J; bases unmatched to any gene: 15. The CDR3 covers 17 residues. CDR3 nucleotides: TGCGCCAGCAGTCCAATACCTATAGTCGGGACAGTCAATGAGCAGTTCTTC. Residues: CASSPIPIVGTVNEQFF.

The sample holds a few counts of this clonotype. The CDR3 DNA reads TGTGCCAGCAGTTACTCAGGGGGGGACTATGGCTACACCTTC. Translated, it gives CASSYSGGDYGYTF. V is TRBV6-5 and J is TRBJ1-2; TRBD1 is a possible D gene (6 bases). CDR3 size: 14 residues. V dropped 0 bases and J dropped 3 bases, with 8 bases sitting between them. Germline V lookup: CDR1 MNHEY, CDR2 SVGAGI.

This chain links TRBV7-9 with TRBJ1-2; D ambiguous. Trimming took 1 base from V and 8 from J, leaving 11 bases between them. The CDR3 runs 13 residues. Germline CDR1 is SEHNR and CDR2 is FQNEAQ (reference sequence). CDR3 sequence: CASSLVASGGYTF. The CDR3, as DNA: TGTGCCAGCAGCTTAGTCGCCTCGGGAGGCTACACCTTC.